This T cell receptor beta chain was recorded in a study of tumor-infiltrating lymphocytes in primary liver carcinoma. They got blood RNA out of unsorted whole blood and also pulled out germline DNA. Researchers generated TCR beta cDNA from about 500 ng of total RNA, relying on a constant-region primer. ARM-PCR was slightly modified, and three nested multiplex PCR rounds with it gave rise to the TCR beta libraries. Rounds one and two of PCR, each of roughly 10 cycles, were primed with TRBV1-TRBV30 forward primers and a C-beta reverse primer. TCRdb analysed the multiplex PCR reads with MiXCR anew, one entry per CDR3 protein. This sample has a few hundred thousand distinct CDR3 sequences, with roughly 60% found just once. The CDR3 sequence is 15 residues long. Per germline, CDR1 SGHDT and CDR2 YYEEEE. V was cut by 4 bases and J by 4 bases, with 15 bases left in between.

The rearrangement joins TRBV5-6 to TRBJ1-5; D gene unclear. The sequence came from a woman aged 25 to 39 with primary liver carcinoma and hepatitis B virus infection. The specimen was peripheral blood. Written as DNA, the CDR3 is TGTGCCAGCAGCCTGGGCTCAGCTACGAATCAGCCCCAGCATTTT. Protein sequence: CASSLGSATNQPQHF. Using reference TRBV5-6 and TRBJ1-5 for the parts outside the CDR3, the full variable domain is DAGVTQSPTHLIKTRGQQVTLRCSPKSGHDTVSWYQQALGQGPQFIFQYYEEEERQRGNFPDRFSGHQFPNYSSELNVNALLLGDSALYLCASSLGSATNQPQHFGDGTRLSIL.